This T cell receptor (beta chain) was captured by sequencing in a study of cytomegalovirus exposure and HLA in healthy donors. Study summary: In an early release, HLA-typed donors contributed about 80 million unique TCR sequences. Genotyping of hundreds of donors showed that 65% to 90% belonged to the Caucasian-associated ancestry cluster. Notes on the study in general: Both high specificity and high sensitivity reportedly marked the classifier's diagnosis of cytomegalovirus status.

With respect to this clone: Its antigen is unknown.

Amplification used 60 Vbeta primers and 13 Jbeta primers. TCRdb's table, derived via immunoSEQ multiplex PCR, lists solely in-frame clones and lacks some. The sample gives around 150,000 clones, 75% to 80% of which show up once; less than 2% is in the top ten. The sequence was obtained from a woman aged 25 to 39 in good health and CMV-seronegative. Sequenced sample: PBMCs.

Here the CDR3 DNA reads TGCGCCAGCAGGCAAGGACAGGTAAACCAGCCCCAGCATTTT. Translated, it gives CASRQGQVNQPQHF. The chain recombines TRBV10-2 with TRBJ1-5, with 7 bases matching TRBD1. The junction had 9 bases not matched to a gene; V was cut back by 6 bases and J by 7 bases. The CDR3 extends over 14 amino acids. The V gene's germline CDR1 is WSHSY and CDR2 SAAADI.